Below, 24 T cell receptor beta chains from the same sample are listed, as sequenced in a study of blood T cell repertoires in COVID-19. Generated by immunoSEQ multiplex PCR, the TCRdb table keeps only in-frame clones and is missing some. The sample lists hundreds of thousands of clones, around 84% occurring once. Sequences were obtained from peripheral blood. The receptors were gathered from an elderly woman with active or convalescent COVID-19.

The chain joins TRBV19 to TRBJ1-2; 8 bases agree with TRBD1. Losses at the gene ends were 6 bases for V and 4 bases for J; bases not matched to a gene: 7. Germline CDR1 is LNHDA and CDR2 is SQIVND (reference sequence). The CDR3 covers 14 residues. CDR3 nucleotides: TGTGCCAGTAGCAAACAGGGGGTCACCTATGGCTACACCTTC. It translates to CASSKQGVTYGYTF.

Concerning this clone: This CDR3 is also generated by other DNA sequences in the sample. This rearrangement joins TRBV5-1 to TRBJ1-1, with D possibly TRBD1 on 5 matching bases. The CDR3 covers 13 residues. Trimming took off 1 base at V and 1 base at J, with 5 bases between the two ends. Germline V CDR1 and CDR2: SGHRS, YFSETQ. Here the CDR3 reads CASSLQGNTEAFF. DNA for the CDR3: TGCGCCAGCAGCTTGCAGGGGAACACTGAAGCTTTCTTT.

The chain links TRBV7-9 to TRBJ1-2; D is possibly TRBD1 (5 bases). Trimming removed 4 bases at V and 7 bases at J, with 16 bases between. This CDR3 has 14 amino acids. CDR1 and CDR2 from the germline V gene are SEHNR and FQNEAQ (reference sequence). CDR3 nucleotides: TGTGCCAGCAGCTCCGCGGGAGGGGTCGGTGGCTACACCTTC. Translation gives CASSSAGGVGGYTF.

CDR3 region: CASIDSGSRNEQFF. CDR3 DNA sequence: TGTGCCAGCATCGATAGCGGGTCTCGGAATGAGCAGTTCTTC. The chain uses TRBV5-4 and TRBJ2-1, with 7 bases matching TRBD2. This CDR3 spans 14 amino acids. Germline values: CDR1 SGHNT, CDR2 YYREEE (reference sequence). With V trimmed by 6 bases and J by 7 bases, 10 bases remained unmatched.

The V gene is TRBV19, the J gene TRBJ1-1; no clear D gene. CDR1 is LNHDA, CDR2 SQIVND, per germline (reference sequence). CDR3 length: 15 amino acids. The V end lost 3 bases, the J end lost 5 bases, and 16 bases lay between the germline ends. Here the CDR3 DNA reads TGTGCCAGTAGTATTAGAGGTCGCGCGGGGACTGAAGCTTTCTTT. Translation: CASSIRGRAGTEAFF. The full variable domain, its missing parts supplied by reference TRBV19 and TRBJ1-1, is DGGITQSPKYLFRKEGQNVTLSCEQNLNHDAMYWYRQDPGQGLRLIYYSQIVNDFQKGDIAEGYSVSREKKESFPLTVTSAQKNPTAFYLCASSIRGRAGTEAFFGQGTRLTVV.

This clone came up once. The rearrangement uses TRBV27 and TRBJ1-1, with D perhaps matching TRBD1 (5 bases). The germline V gene encodes CDR1 MNHEY and CDR2 SMNVEV (reference sequence). V lost 6 bases, J lost 0 bases, and 20 bases lay in between. The CDR3 covers 17 residues. The CDR3 DNA reads TGTGCCAGCAGACAAGACAGTTTCTCTCTTATGAACACTGAAGCTTTCTTT. Its protein product is CASRQDSFSLMNTEAFF.

This rearrangement joins TRBV7-8 to TRBJ1-2, with 11 bases lining up with TRBD1. CDR1 is SGHVS and CDR2 is FQNEAQ in the germline V gene. V was clipped by 2 bases and J by 7 bases; unmatched bases: 3. The CDR3 covers 14 residues. For the CDR3, the DNA is TGTGCCAGCAGCTTAAGGGACAGGGGGGCTGGCTACACCTTC. Translation: CASSLRDRGAGYTF.

V is TRBV10-3 and J is TRBJ2-5; D is possibly TRBD2 (5 bases). Germline lookup yields CDR1 ENHRY and CDR2 SYGVKD. CDR3 length: 15 residues. Trimming shortened V by 3 bases and J by 3 bases, and 14 bases separated the two germline ends. The CDR3 reads CAISEGFEGKETQYF. For the CDR3, the DNA is TGTGCCATCAGTGAAGGTTTCGAGGGAAAAGAGACCCAGTACTTC.

The genes are TRBV4-3 and TRBJ1-1; no clear D gene. V was clipped by 0 bases and J by 4 bases, with 12 bases between them. Germline assignment: CDR1 LGHNA and CDR2 YSLEER. This CDR3 is 15 amino acids long. The chain's CDR3 is CASSQDAASGTEAFF. CDR3 coding DNA: TGCGCCAGCAGCCAAGATGCGGCGTCGGGCACTGAAGCTTTCTTT.

This chain uses TRBV7-6 with TRBJ2-5; tentative D call: TRBD1 (6 bases). Germline assignment: CDR1 SGHVS and CDR2 FNYEAQ. The CDR3 has 15 amino acids. Trimming left V 3 bases short and J 3 bases short, with 14 bases between. CDR3 DNA: TGTGCCAGCAGCTTCCAGGGGCAAAAAAAAGAGACCCAGTACTTC. Protein sequence: CASSFQGQKKETQYF.

The V call is TRBV27, the J call TRBJ2-7; D may be TRBD1 (7 bases). Germline V gene data show CDR1 as MNHEY and CDR2 as SMNVEV (reference sequence). Trimming left V 6 bases short and J 5 bases short, with 17 bases between. The CDR3 runs 14 residues. CDR3 DNA: TGTGCCAGCAGATTTCAGGGGGGCCCCCACGAGCAGTACTTC. It is translated as CASRFQGGPHEQYF.

This rearrangement joins TRBV28 to TRBJ1-2; D is possibly TRBD1 (6 bases). CDR3 length: 15 amino acids. The germline CDR1 and CDR2 sequences are MDHEN and SYDVKM. Between the trimmed V and J ends, which lost 6 bases and 8 bases, there was a span of 22 bases. For the CDR3, the DNA is TGTGCCAGCAGCTTGGATTTGGGGGGGGCGCGGGGCTACACCTTC. Translation: CASSLDLGGARGYTF.

This clone was observed a handful of times. J is TRBJ2-7 and V is TRBV4-3, with 10 bases fitting TRBD2. V shed 2 bases, J shed 6 bases, and the junction held 4 bases outside the gene matches. CDR1 LGHNA and CDR2 YSLEER come from the germline V gene. The CDR3 is 14 amino acids. Here the CDR3 reads CASSQLAGAFEQYF. CDR3 nucleotides: TGCGCCAGCAGCCAACTAGCGGGAGCTTTCGAGCAGTACTTC.

The rearrangement links TRBV5-1 to TRBJ2-2, with TRBD1 as a possible D gene (5 bases). V was pared by 6 bases and J by 3 bases, with 15 bases between. CDR1 and CDR2 from the germline V gene are SGHRS and YFSETQ. The CDR3 sequence is 15 residues long. The CDR3 DNA follows: TGCGCCAGCACCAAAACTCAGGGTTACACCGGGGAGCTGTTTTTT. Its translation is CASTKTQGYTGELFF.

A word on this clone: The junction and the germline gene differ at one end; a read error may be behind it. The chain uses TRBV11-1 and TRBJ2-7, with D possibly matching TRBD1 (6 bases). The CDR3 extends over 15 amino acids. Germline V gene sequence: CDR1 SGHAT, CDR2 FQDESV (reference sequence). CDR3 nucleotide sequence: TGTGCCAGCAGCTTAGACAAAACCCCGTATGGGACACCCGATTTC. This translates into CASSLDKTPYGTPDF.

The V gene is TRBV2, the J gene TRBJ2-2; 9 bases are a match to TRBD2. V shed 8 bases, J shed 6 bases, and the junction held 10 bases outside the gene matches. CDR3 size: 15 residues. Germline CDR1 is SNHLY and CDR2 is FYNNEI. Written as DNA, the CDR3 is TGTGCCAGCCGCCTGGCGGGGGGGCTAGCCGGGGAGCTGTTTTTT. This codes for CASRLAGGLAGELFF. Supplemented by reference TRBV2 and TRBJ2-2, the full variable domain reads EPEVTQTPSHQVTQMGQEVILRCVPISNHLYFYWYRQILGQKVEFLVSFYNNEISEKSEIFDDQFSVERPDGSNFTLKIRSTKLEDSAMYFCASRLAGGLAGELFFGEGSRLTVL.

This chain uses TRBV2 with TRBJ1-4; D remains unclear. This CDR3 region has 12 residues. Germline CDR1 is SNHLY and CDR2 is FYNNEI. V lost 8 bases, J lost 5 bases, and 9 bases lay in between. Here the CDR3 reads CASCRGNEKLFF. The DNA of the CDR3 is TGTGCCAGCTGCCGAGGGAATGAAAAACTGTTTTTT.

The gene calls are TRBV19 and TRBJ1-1, with D perhaps matching TRBD1 (6 bases). Germline CDR1 is LNHDA and CDR2 is SQIVND (reference sequence). The length of the CDR3 is 17 residues. V shed 4 bases and J shed 3 bases, with 21 bases lying between them. The CDR3 DNA reads TGTGCCAGTAGTACCCCCCCCTTCAGGGGTCGGGACACTGAAGCTTTCTTT. Amino acid sequence: CASSTPPFRGRDTEAFF.

The chain couples TRBV4-3 to TRBJ2-3; the match to TRBD2 covers 9 bases. The V gene end was trimmed by 1 base and the J gene end by 2 bases; junction bases not matched to a gene: 7. Germline-derived CDR1 and CDR2 are LGHNA and YSLEER. This CDR3 is 17 amino acids long. CDR3 DNA sequence: TGCGCCAGCAGCCAAGCCCCCCTAGCGGGGAACACAGATACGCAGTATTTT. Translation gives CASSQAPLAGNTDTQYF.

The J gene is TRBJ2-3, the V gene TRBV9; D perhaps matches TRBD2 (6 bases). Germline assignment: CDR1 SGDLS and CDR2 YYNGEE. The CDR3 extends over 16 amino acids. Deletions cut 0 bases from V and 1 base from J, with 12 bases between. The DNA for the CDR3 is TGTGCCAGCAGCGTAGACGGGGGATCTGGCACAGATACGCAGTATTTT. Translation gives CASSVDGGSGTDTQYF.

The chain joins TRBV7-9 to TRBJ2-2; 7 nucleotides align to TRBD1. J was trimmed by 0 bases and V by 5 bases; bases with no gene match: 9. CDR3 length: 17 residues. Germline CDR1 is SEHNR and CDR2 is FQNEAQ (reference sequence). The CDR3 bases are TGTGCCAGCAGCCGGACAGGTTACTCCTCGAACACCGGGGAGCTGTTTTTT. It translates to CASSRTGYSSNTGELFF.

This chain joins TRBV6-6 and TRBJ1-1, with 7 bases lining up with TRBD1. The CDR3 length is 15 residues. Per the germline V gene, CDR1 is MNHNY and CDR2 is SVGAGI (reference sequence). Germline trimming cut 7 bases from V and 0 bases from J; bases unmatched to any gene: 8. In DNA form, the CDR3 reads TGTGCCAGCACGCTCCCGGGACAGATGAACACTGAAGCTTTCTTT. Translated: CASTLPGQMNTEAFF.

The chain links TRBV5-1 to TRBJ1-5; 12 nucleotides match TRBD1. The CDR3 is 17 residues long. V was pared by 0 bases and J by 5 bases, with 6 bases of the junction left unmatched. CDR1 is SGHRS, CDR2 YFSETQ, per germline. CDR3 DNA sequence: TGCGCCAGCAGCTTGGGTACTGGGACAGGGGGCGATCAGCCCCAGCATTTT. It is translated as CASSLGTGTGGDQPQHF.

V usage is TRBV5-1 and J usage is TRBJ2-3, with 9 bases identical to TRBD2. After removal of 4 bases from V and 0 bases from J, the junction contained 6 bases not matched to a gene. This CDR3 is 16 amino acids long. Germline V lookup: CDR1 SGHRS, CDR2 YFSETQ. The CDR3 DNA reads TGCGCCAGCAGCACCGGGACTAGCATTAGCACAGATACGCAGTATTTT. It encodes CASSTGTSISTDTQYF.